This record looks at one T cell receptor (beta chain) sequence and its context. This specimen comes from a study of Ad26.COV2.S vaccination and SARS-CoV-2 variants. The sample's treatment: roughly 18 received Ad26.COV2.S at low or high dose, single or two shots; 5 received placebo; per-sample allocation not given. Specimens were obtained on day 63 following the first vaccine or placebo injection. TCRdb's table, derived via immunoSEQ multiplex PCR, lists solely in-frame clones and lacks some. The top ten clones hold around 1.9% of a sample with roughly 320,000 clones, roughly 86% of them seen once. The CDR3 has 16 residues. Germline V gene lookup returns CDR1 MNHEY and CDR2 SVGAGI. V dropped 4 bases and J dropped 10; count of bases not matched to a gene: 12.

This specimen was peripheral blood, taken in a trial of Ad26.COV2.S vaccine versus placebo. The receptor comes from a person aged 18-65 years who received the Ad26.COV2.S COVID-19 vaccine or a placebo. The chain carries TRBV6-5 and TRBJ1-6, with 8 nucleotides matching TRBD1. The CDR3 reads CASSSLQGGLESPLHF. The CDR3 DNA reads TGTGCCAGCAGTTCGTTACAGGGGGGTCTTGAGTCACCCCTCCACTTT.